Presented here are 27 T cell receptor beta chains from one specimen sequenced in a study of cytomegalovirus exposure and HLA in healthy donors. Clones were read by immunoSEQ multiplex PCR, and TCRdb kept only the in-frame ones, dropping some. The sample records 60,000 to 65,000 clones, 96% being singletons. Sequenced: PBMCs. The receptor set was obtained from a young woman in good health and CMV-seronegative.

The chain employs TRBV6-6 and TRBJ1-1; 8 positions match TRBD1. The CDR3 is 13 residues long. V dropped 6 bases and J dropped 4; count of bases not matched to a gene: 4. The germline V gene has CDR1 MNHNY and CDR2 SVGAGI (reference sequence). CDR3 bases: TGTGCCAGCAGATCCGGGACAGGCACTGAAGCTTTCTTT. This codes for CASRSGTGTEAFF.

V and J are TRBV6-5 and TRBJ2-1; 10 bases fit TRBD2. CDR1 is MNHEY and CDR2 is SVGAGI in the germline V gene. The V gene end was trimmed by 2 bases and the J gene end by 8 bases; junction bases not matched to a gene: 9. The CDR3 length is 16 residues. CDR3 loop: CASSYTGLAGAHEQFF. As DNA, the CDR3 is TGTGCCAGCAGTTACACGGGGCTAGCGGGAGCCCATGAGCAGTTCTTC.

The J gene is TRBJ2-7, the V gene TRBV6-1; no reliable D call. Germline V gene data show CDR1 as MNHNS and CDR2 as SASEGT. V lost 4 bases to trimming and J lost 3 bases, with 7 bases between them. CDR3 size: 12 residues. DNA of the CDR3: TGTGCCAGCAGTGTGGGCAGCTACGAGCAGTACTTC. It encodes CASSVGSYEQYF.

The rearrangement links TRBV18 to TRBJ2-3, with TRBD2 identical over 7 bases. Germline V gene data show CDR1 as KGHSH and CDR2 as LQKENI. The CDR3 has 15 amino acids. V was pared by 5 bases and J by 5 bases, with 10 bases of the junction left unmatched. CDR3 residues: CASSAKLAAVDTQYF. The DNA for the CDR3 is TGTGCCAGCTCAGCCAAGCTAGCGGCGGTAGATACGCAGTATTTT.

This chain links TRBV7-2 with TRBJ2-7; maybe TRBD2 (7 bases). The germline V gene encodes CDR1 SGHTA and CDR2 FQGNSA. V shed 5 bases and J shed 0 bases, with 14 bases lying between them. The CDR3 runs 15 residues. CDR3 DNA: TGTGCCAGCAGCGAGGGCGGGGGCCCCTCCTACGAGCAGTACTTC. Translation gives CASSEGGGPSYEQYF.

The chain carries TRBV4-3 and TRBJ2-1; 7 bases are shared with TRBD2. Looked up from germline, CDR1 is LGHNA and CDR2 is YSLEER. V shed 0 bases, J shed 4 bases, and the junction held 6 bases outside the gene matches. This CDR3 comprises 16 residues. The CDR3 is CASSQETSVPYNEQFF. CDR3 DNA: TGCGCCAGCAGCCAAGAAACTAGCGTTCCTTACAATGAGCAGTTCTTC.

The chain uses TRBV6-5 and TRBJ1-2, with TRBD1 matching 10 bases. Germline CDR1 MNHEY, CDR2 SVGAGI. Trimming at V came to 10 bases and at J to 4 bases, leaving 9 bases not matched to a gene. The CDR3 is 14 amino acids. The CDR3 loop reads CATSTGGAGYGYTF. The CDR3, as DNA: TGTGCCACGTCGACAGGGGGCGCGGGCTATGGCTACACCTTC.

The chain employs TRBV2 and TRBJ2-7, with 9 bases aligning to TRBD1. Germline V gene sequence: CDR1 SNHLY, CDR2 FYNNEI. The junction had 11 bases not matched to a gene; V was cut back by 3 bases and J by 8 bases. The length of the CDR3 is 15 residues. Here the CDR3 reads CASSEYSGQGAKQYF. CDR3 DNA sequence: TGTGCCAGCAGTGAGTACTCGGGACAGGGAGCTAAGCAGTACTTC.

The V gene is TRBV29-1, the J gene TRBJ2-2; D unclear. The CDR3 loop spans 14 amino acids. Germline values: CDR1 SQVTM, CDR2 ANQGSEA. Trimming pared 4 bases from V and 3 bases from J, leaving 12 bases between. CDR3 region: CSVVRRPDTGELFF. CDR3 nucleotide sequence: TGCAGCGTTGTTCGCAGGCCGGACACCGGGGAGCTGTTTTTT.

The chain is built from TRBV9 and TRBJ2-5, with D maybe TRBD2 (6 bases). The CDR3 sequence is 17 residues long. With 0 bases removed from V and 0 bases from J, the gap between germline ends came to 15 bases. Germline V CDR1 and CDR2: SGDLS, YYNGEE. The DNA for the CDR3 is TGTGCCAGCAGCGTAGGGGCGGTTAGCGGACACCAAGAGACCCAGTACTTC. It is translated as CASSVGAVSGHQETQYF.

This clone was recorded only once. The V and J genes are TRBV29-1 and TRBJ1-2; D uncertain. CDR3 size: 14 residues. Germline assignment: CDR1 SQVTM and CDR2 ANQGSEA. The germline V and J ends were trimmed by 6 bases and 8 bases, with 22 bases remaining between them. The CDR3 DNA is TGCAGCGTGCTGCTTCGGGGTTCGGGCGGGGGCTACACCTTC. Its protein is CSVLLRGSGGGYTF.

The CDR3 coding sequence is TGTGCCAGCTCAGACAAGGGGTTTAGGTACGAGCAGTACTTC. Its protein is CASSDKGFRYEQYF. The chain is built from TRBV18 and TRBJ2-7, with D tentatively TRBD1 (5 bases). This CDR3 is built from 14 residues. V lost 5 bases, J lost 4 bases, and 15 bases lay in between. The germline V gene encodes CDR1 KGHSH and CDR2 LQKENI. The entire variable domain, with the rest obtained from reference TRBV18 and TRBJ2-7, is as follows: NAGVMQNPRHLVRRRGQEARLRCSPMKGHSHVYWYRQLPEEGLKFMVYLQKENIIDESGMPKERFSAEFPKEGPSILRIQQVVRGDSAAYFCASSDKGFRYEQYFGPGTRLTVT.

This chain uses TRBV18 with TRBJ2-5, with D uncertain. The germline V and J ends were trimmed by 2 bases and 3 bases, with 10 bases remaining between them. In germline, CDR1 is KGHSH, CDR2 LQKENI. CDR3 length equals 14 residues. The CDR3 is CASSPSWQKETQYF. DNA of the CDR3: TGTGCCAGCTCACCATCGTGGCAGAAAGAGACCCAGTACTTC. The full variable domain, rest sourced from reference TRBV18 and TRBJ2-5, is NAGVMQNPRHLVRRRGQEARLRCSPMKGHSHVYWYRQLPEEGLKFMVYLQKENIIDESGMPKERFSAEFPKEGPSILRIQQVVRGDSAAYFCASSPSWQKETQYFGPGTRLLVL.

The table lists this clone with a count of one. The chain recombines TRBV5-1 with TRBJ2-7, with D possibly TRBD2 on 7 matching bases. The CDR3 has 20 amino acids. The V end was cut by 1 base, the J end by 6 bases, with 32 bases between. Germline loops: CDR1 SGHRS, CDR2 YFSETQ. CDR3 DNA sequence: TGCGCCAGCAGCTTGCCCTGGGGGGGGCGGCTTTCATCCCGCCAAGGCGAGCAGTACTTC. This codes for CASSLPWGGRLSSRQGEQYF.

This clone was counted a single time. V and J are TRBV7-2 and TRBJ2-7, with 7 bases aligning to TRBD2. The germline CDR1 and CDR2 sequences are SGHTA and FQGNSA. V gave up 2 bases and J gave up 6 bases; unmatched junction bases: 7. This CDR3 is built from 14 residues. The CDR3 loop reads CASSLRRGGVEQYF. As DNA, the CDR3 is TGTGCCAGCAGCTTAAGGAGGGGAGGGGTCGAGCAGTACTTC.

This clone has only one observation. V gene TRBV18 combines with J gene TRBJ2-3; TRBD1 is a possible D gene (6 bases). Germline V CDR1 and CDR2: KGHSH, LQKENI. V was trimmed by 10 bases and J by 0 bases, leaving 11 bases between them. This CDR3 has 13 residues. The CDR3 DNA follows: TGTGCCACCGAGGACAGAAGCACAGATACGCAGTATTTT. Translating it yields CATEDRSTDTQYF.

The CDR3, as DNA: TGTGCCAGCAGTCCCTATCGGGGGGAGAGGGATACGCAGTATTTT. This translates into CASSPYRGERDTQYF. The chain links TRBV28 to TRBJ2-3, with 7 bases matching TRBD2. In germline, CDR1 is MDHEN, CDR2 SYDVKM. The CDR3 extends over 15 amino acids. J gave up 6 bases and V 5 bases, and 11 bases lay outside the gene matches.

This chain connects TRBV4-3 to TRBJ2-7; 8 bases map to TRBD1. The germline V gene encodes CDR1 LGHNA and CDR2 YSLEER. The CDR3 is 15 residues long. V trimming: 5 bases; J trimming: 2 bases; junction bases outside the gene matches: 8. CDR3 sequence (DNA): TGCGCCAGCAGCACCCGGTGGGACAGGACCTACGAGCAGTACTTC. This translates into CASSTRWDRTYEQYF.

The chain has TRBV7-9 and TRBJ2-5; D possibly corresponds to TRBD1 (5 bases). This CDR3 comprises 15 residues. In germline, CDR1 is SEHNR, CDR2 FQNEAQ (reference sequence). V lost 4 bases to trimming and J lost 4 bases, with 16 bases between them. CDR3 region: CASSSIVDTRETQYF. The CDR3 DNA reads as TGTGCCAGCAGCTCTATCGTGGACACCCGAGAGACCCAGTACTTC.

The CDR3 nucleotides read TGTGCCAGCAGCCAAGGGCGGACTAGCGTATACGAGCAGTACTTC. Its protein is CASSQGRTSVYEQYF. The chain has TRBV4-2 and TRBJ2-7; 9 nucleotides agree with TRBD2. The germline gives CDR1 LGHNA, CDR2 YNFKEQ. CDR3 size: 15 residues. The trim removed 1 base at V and 4 bases at J, leaving 5 bases unmatched.

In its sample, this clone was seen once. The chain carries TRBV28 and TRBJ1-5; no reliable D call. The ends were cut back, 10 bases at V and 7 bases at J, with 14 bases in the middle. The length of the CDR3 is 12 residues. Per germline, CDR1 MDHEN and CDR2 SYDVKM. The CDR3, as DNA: TGTGCCACCACCCGGAGCCCCCAGCCCCAGCATTTT. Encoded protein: CATTRSPQPQHF.

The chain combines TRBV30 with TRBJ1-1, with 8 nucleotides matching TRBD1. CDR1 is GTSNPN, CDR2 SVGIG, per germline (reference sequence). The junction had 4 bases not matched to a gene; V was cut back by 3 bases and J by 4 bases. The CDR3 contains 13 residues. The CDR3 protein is CAWRTGTGTEAFF. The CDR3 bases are TGTGCCTGGAGAACCGGGACAGGCACTGAAGCTTTCTTT.

CDR3 in amino acids: CASSWTGPDTIYF. The CDR3 nucleotides are TGCGCCAGCAGCTGGACAGGGCCAGACACCATATATTTT. The chain recombines TRBV5-1 with TRBJ1-3; TRBD1 agrees at 8 bases. Germline-derived CDR1 and CDR2 are SGHRS and YFSETQ. This CDR3 spans 13 amino acids. With 3 bases clipped from V and 8 bases from J, the junction kept 4 bases outside the gene matches.

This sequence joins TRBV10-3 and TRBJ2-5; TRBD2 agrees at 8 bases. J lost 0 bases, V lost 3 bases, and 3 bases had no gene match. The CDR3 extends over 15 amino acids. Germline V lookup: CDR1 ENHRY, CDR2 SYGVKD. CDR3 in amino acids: CAISEGREDQETQYF. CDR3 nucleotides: TGTGCCATCAGTGAAGGGCGGGAGGACCAAGAGACCCAGTACTTC.

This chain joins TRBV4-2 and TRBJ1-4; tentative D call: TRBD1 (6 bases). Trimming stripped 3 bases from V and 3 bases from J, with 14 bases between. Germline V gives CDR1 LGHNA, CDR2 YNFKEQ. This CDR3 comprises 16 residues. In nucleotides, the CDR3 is TGTGCCAGCAGCCAGGATCGGACAGTATCTAATGAAAAACTGTTTTTT. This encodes CASSQDRTVSNEKLFF.

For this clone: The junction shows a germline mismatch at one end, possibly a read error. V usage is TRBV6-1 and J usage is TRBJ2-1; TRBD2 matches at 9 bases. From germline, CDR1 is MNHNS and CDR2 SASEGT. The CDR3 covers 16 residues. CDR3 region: CASREGLAGPYNEQFF. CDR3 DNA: TGTGCCAGCAGAGAAGGGCTAGCGGGACCCTACAATGAGCAGTTCTTC.

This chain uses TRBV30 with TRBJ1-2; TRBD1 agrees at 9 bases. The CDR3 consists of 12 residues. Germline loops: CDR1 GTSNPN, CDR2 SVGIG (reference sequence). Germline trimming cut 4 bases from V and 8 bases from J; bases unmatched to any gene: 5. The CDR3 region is CAWNSGTGGYTF. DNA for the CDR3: TGTGCCTGGAACTCCGGGACAGGGGGCTACACCTTC.